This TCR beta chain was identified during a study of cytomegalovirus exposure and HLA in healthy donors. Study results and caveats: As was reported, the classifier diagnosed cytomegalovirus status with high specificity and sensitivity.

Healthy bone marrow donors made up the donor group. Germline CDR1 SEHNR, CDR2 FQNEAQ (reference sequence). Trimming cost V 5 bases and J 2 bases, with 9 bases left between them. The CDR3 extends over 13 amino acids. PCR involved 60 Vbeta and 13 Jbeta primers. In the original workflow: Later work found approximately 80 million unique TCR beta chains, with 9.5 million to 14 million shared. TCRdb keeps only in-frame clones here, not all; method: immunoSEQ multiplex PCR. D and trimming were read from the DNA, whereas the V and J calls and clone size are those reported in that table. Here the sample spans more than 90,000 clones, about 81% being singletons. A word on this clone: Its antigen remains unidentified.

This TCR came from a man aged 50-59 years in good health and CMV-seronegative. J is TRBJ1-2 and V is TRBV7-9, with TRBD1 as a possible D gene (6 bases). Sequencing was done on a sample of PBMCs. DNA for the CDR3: TGTGCCAGCAGCCTACAGGGAAACTATGGCTACACCTTC. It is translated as CASSLQGNYGYTF.